The T cell receptor (beta chain) described here comes from a study of metastatic and nonmetastatic thyroid tumors. Across the whole study: Repertoires of blood and of tissue (tumor or nodule) from malignant and benign thyroid patients were compared.

Regarding the study as a whole: In blood and tumor, TCR beta diversity was reportedly significantly higher in malignant thyroid tumors than in benign nodules.

Thyroid surgery had not been preceded by any treatment in any patient. Ten or more counts support this clone. Its antigen is not known. The V and J ends lost 4 bases and 5 bases respectively, with 20 bases between them. In germline, CDR1 is SQVTM, CDR2 ANQGSEA. The length of the CDR3 is 15 residues. Per the study methods: To classify distant metastasis in papillary thyroid cancer, a model was built from CDR3 differences across clinicopathological groups. TCRdb re-called the PCR reads through MiXCR. The V and J calls here are based on TCRdb, not the publication. In the table there are roughly 7,300 clones, approximately 29% of which are singletons.

The genes are TRBV29-1 and TRBJ2-5; a weak D match, TRBD1 (5 bases). This receptor was taken from a female donor with papillary thyroid cancer or a benign thyroid nodule (not recorded which). Some clones in this sample may be carry-over from other donors' samples. The sequenced material came from tumor tissue. DNA for the CDR3: TGCAGCGTTGGGTCCCTCGGCAGGGCTGAGGAGACCCAGTACTTC. Its protein is CSVGSLGRAEETQYF.